This record covers a single T cell receptor (beta chain). The antigen remains unidentified. The data were obtained in a study of radiotherapy plus CTLA-4 blockade in lung cancer. Study details: Objective response was observed in around a sixth of patients, and disease control in approximately 30%.

Only in-frame clones appear in the TCRdb table, and some are missing; sequencing was by immunoSEQ multiplex PCR. The sample contains 45,000 to 55,000 clones, around 76% of which appear only once. Germline-derived CDR1 and CDR2 are MGHDK and SYGVNS. V was clipped by 3 bases and J by 4 bases, with 6 bases between them. The CDR3 is 13 residues long. Study findings and constraints: Radiotherapy plus ipilimumab was followed by expansion in blood of tumor-derived TCR clones. Among reported predictors of response, early blood T cell clone dynamics with interferon-beta performed best.

This chain links TRBV25-1 with TRBJ2-2; D gene ambiguous. The sample in question was peripheral blood, obtained from a patient treated with radiotherapy plus ipilimumab. This sequence was found in a human donor with non-small cell lung cancer who had stable disease on radiotherapy plus ipilimumab. Here the CDR3 reads CASSDRITGELFF. The CDR3 DNA reads TGTGCCAGCAGTGACCGAATCACCGGGGAGCTGTTTTTT.